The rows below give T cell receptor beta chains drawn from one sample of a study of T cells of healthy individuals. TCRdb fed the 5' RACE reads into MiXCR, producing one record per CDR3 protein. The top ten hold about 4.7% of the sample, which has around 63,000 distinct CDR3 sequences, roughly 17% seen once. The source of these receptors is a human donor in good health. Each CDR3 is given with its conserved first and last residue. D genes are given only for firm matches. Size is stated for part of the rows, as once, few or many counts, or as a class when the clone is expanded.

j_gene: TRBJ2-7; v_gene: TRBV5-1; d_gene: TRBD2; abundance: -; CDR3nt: TGCGCCAGCAGAGTAGCGGGAGGAAGCGAGCAGTACTTC; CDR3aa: CASRVAGGSEQYF
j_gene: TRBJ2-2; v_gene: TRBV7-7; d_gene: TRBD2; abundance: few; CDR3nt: TGTGCCAGCAGCCCCCATGAGACTAGCGTGGTCACCGGGGAGCTGTTTTTT; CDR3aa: CASSPHETSVVTGELFF
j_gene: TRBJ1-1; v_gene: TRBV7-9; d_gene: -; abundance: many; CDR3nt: TGTGCCAGCAGCTCACAGGGTAGTGGTGAAGCTTTCTTT; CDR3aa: CASSSQGSGEAFF
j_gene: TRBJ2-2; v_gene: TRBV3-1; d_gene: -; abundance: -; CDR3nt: TGTGCCAGCAGCCTGACGAGCACCGGGGAGCTGTTTTTT; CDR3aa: CASSLTSTGELFF
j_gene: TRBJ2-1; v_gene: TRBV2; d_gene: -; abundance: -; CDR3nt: TGTGCCAGCGGGGGGGCCCTAGGTGAGCAGTTCTTC; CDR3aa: CASGGALGEQFF
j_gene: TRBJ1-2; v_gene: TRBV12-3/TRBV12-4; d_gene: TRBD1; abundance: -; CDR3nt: TGTGCCAGCAGGGACGCGAGAGGGACAGGGAGTGGCTACACCTTC; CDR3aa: CASRDARGTGSGYTF
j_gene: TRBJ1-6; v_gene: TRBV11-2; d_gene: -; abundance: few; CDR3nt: TGTGCCAGCAGCTTAGATACCAGGCCGACCCTCCACTTT; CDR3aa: CASSLDTRPTLHF
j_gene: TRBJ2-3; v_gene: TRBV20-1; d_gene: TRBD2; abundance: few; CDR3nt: TGCAGTGCAGAACTAGCGGGAGGGCCGTCAGATACGCAGTATTTT; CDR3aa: CSAELAGGPSDTQYF
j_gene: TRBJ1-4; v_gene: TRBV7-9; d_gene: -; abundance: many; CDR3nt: TGTGCCAGCAGCTTATCTCAAGTTACTAATGAAAAACTGTTTTTT; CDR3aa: CASSLSQVTNEKLFF
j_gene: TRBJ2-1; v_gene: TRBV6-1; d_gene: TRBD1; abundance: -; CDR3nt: TGTGCCAGCAGTCCTCAGGGGGACAATGAGCAGTTCTTC; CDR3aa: CASSPQGDNEQFF
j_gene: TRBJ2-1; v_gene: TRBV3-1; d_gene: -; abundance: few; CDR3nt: TGTGCCAGCAGCCAAGATGTGGAGGACAATGAGCAGTTCTTC; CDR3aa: CASSQDVEDNEQFF
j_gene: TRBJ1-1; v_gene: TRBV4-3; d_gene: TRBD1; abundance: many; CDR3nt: TGCGCCAGCAGTAACCGGGACAGGGCCGAAGCTTTCTTT; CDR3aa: CASSNRDRAEAFF
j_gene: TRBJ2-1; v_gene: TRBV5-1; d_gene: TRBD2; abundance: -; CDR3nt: TGCGCCAGCCCCCGTGGGCTAGCGGGGTACAATGAGCAGTTCTTC; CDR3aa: CASPRGLAGYNEQFF
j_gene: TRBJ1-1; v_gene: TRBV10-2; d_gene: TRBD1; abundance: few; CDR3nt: TGCGCCAGCGTCGTTGAAACAGGGGGAACTGAAGCTTTCTTT; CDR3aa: CASVVETGGTEAFF
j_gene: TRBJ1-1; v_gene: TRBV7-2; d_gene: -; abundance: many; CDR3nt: TGTGCCAGCAGAACCACCCCAGGGGCCAACACTGAAGCTTTCTTT; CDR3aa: CASRTTPGANTEAFF
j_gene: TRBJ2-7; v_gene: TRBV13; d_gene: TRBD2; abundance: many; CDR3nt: TGTGCCAGCAGTAACAATCTAGCGGGACTTTACGAGCAGTACTTC; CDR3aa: CASSNNLAGLYEQYF